The 15 T cell receptor beta chains reported below all come from one sample, sequenced in a study of blood T cell repertoires in COVID-19. Profiled with immunoSEQ multiplex PCR; TCRdb holds only in-frame clones, not every one. The profile covers about 190,000 clones, with about 82% appearing a single time and 5.6% taken by the ten largest. The sample taken for sequencing was PBMCs or T cells enriched from blood (not recorded which). These receptors were taken from a man aged 35 to 55 with acute COVID-19.

The CDR3 nucleotides read TGTGCCAGCAACATCGGTGGGGAGGCCTACAATGAGCAGTTCTTC. Translating it yields CASNIGGEAYNEQFF. The chain couples TRBV28 to TRBJ2-1, with a possible D match to TRBD2 (6 bases). Trimming shortened V by 7 bases and J by 2 bases, and 15 bases separated the two germline ends. The CDR3 sequence is 15 residues long. Germline values: CDR1 MDHEN, CDR2 SYDVKM.

CDR3 DNA: TGTGCCAGCAGCTTCGACAGGGAAGAGACCCAGTACTTC. Its translation is CASSFDREETQYF. The chain combines TRBV7-3 with TRBJ2-5; 7 bases line up with TRBD1. Trimming cost V 3 bases and J 3 bases; bases outside gene matches: 1. Germline CDR1 SGHTA, CDR2 FQGTGA. The CDR3 contains 13 residues.

The chain carries TRBV11-2 and TRBJ1-5; perhaps TRBD1 as D (5 bases). Germline V CDR1 and CDR2: SGHAT, FQNNGV. Trimming removed 5 bases from V and 6 bases from J, with 29 bases in between. This CDR3 spans 19 amino acids. The CDR3 region is CASSTQSTVGGVVGQPQHF. CDR3 nucleotides: TGTGCCAGCAGCACTCAATCAACCGTTGGGGGGGTGGTGGGTCAGCCCCAGCATTTT.

This clone was counted once. The chain is built from TRBV20-1 and TRBJ1-1; D gene ambiguous. Germline CDR1 is DFQATT and CDR2 is SNEGSKA (reference sequence). V gave up 1 base and J gave up 10 bases, with 7 bases separating them. The CDR3 spans 10 residues. The chain's CDR3 is CSARVGGAFF. In DNA, the CDR3 is TGCAGTGCTAGAGTTGGAGGAGCTTTCTTT.

The rearrangement uses TRBV2 and TRBJ2-4; 11 nucleotides align to TRBD2. V shed 6 bases, J shed 3 bases, and the junction held 7 bases outside the gene matches. Germline CDR1 and CDR2: SNHLY and FYNNEI. This CDR3 contains 16 residues. In DNA, the CDR3 is TGTGCCAGCAGGTCCCTAGCGGGAGGAGGCAAAAACATTCAGTACTTC. Protein: CASRSLAGGGKNIQYF.

The V gene is TRBV6-4, the J gene TRBJ2-2; D gene unclear. The CDR3 loop spans 16 amino acids. The V end was cut by 3 bases, the J end by 4 bases, with 15 bases between. Germline V gene sequence: CDR1 MRHNA, CDR2 SNTAGT. The CDR3 loop reads CASSDRGPPGTGELFF. CDR3 DNA: TGTGCCAGCAGTGATCGCGGCCCTCCTGGCACCGGGGAGCTGTTTTTT.

The genes are TRBV7-8 and TRBJ1-5, with D hard to call. The CDR3 is made up of 15 amino acids. From germline, CDR1 is SGHVS and CDR2 FQNEAQ. V was pared by 1 base and J by 0 bases, with 7 bases between. CDR3 residues: CASSLDFISNQPQHF. DNA for the CDR3: TGTGCCAGCAGCTTAGATTTCATTAGCAATCAGCCCCAGCATTTT.

This rearrangement joins TRBV2 to TRBJ1-2; a weak D match, TRBD1 (6 bases). V lost 6 bases and J lost 8, with 16 bases in between. The CDR3 is 13 amino acids. Germline assignment: CDR1 SNHLY and CDR2 FYNNEI. In nucleotides, the CDR3 is TGTGCCAGCAGGCTCAGGGGCCTCTACGGCTACACCTTC. Translation: CASRLRGLYGYTF.

The chain uses TRBV7-3 and TRBJ1-1; maybe TRBD1 (5 bases). Germline assignment: CDR1 SGHTA and CDR2 FQGTGA. Trimming cost V 2 bases and J 8 bases, with 15 bases left between them. The CDR3 is 14 residues long. The CDR3 DNA follows: TGTGCCAGCAGCTTAGGGGTTTCTGCAGGGGAAGCTTTCTTT. It yields the protein CASSLGVSAGEAFF. Full variable domain (missing parts from reference TRBV7-3 and TRBJ1-1): GAGVSQTPSNKVTEKGKYVELRCDPISGHTALYWYRQSLGQGPEFLIYFQGTGAADDSGLPNDRFFAVRPEGSVSTLKIQRTERGDSAVYLCASSLGVSAGEAFFGQGTRLTVV.

The gene calls are TRBV12-3 or TRBV12-4 and TRBJ1-1, with TRBD1 as a possible D gene (6 bases). This CDR3 region has 13 residues. V lost 6 bases, J lost 4 bases, and 12 bases lay in between. This chain's CDR3 is CASRWGRTTEAFF. CDR3 in DNA: TGTGCCAGCAGATGGGGGCGAACCACTGAAGCTTTCTTT.

The chain links TRBV19 to TRBJ2-7; possible D gene TRBD1, 5 bases. The V end was cut by 0 bases, the J end by 3 bases, with 12 bases between. The CDR3 is 15 residues long. CDR1 is LNHDA and CDR2 is SQIVND in the germline V gene (reference sequence). CDR3 in DNA: TGTGCCAGTAGTATAGACCCTACAGGAAACTACGAGCAGTACTTC. It specifies CASSIDPTGNYEQYF. The entire variable domain, with the rest obtained from reference TRBV19 and TRBJ2-7, is as follows: DGGITQSPKYLFRKEGQNVTLSCEQNLNHDAMYWYRQDPGQGLRLIYYSQIVNDFQKGDIAEGYSVSREKKESFPLTVTSAQKNPTAFYLCASSIDPTGNYEQYFGPGTRLTVT.

The rearrangement links TRBV10-3 to TRBJ1-2, with 7 bases aligning to TRBD1. This CDR3 is built from 12 residues. With 3 bases clipped from V and 8 bases from J, the junction kept 3 bases outside the gene matches. Germline CDR1 is ENHRY and CDR2 is SYGVKD. CDR3 bases: TGTGCCATCAGTGACCGAGGGGGCGGCTACACCTTC. Its protein is CAISDRGGGYTF.

The chain combines TRBV5-1 with TRBJ1-5, with TRBD1 as a possible D gene (6 bases). The ends were cut back, 1 base at V and 1 base at J, with 9 bases in the middle. This CDR3 has 15 residues. The germline gives CDR1 SGHRS, CDR2 YFSETQ. Here the CDR3 reads CASSLTGNSNQPQHF. The DNA of the CDR3 is TGCGCCAGCAGCTTGACAGGGAACAGCAATCAGCCCCAGCATTTT.

This clone was recorded once. V usage is TRBV3-1 (or the pseudogene TRBV3-2) and J usage is TRBJ2-7, with D maybe TRBD2 (6 bases). The V and J ends lost 1 base and 6 bases respectively, with 19 bases between them. CDR1 LGHDT and CDR2 YNNKEL come from the germline V gene (reference sequence). This CDR3 region has 16 residues. The CDR3 DNA is TGTGCCAGCAGCCAAGCGACGGGAGTGTTTGCCCTCGAGCAGTACTTC. It codes for CASSQATGVFALEQYF.

This sequence joins TRBV5-1 and TRBJ1-1; tentatively, D is TRBD1 (5 bases). Trimming removed 1 base from V and 6 bases from J, with 16 bases in between. From germline, CDR1 is SGHRS and CDR2 YFSETQ. There are 15 residues in the CDR3. The CDR3 DNA reads TGCGCCAGCAGCTTGCAGCTTCACCAAGGGGCTGAAGCTTTCTTT. Translated, it gives CASSLQLHQGAEAFF.